The 21 T cell receptor beta chains in this list originate from one sample, sequenced in a study of control samples from healthy donors and cancer patients (dated by TCRdb to the early 2020s). Libraries were built with the immunoSEQ multiplex PCR assay. Entries here come from immuneACCESS through TCRdb and include only in-frame sequences with V and J called. Some clones fail to appear in such tables; in the studies checked, an unresolved V gene covers under half of the shortfall, and the cause of the remainder is unknown. The sample table records around 110,000 clones; 75% to 90% of these occur just once. Together, the top ten hold around 1.1% of the sample. The sample comprised PBMCs. These receptor sequences come from a woman between 50 and 59 years old with colorectal cancer.

The rearrangement links TRBV12-3 or TRBV12-4 to TRBJ1-2; D gene ambiguous. This CDR3 has 13 amino acids. The ends were cut back, 5 bases at V and 7 bases at J, with 14 bases in the middle. CDR3 protein: CASSPPGYPGYTF. The CDR3, as DNA: TGTGCCAGCAGTCCCCCGGGCTACCCTGGCTACACCTTC.

The V call is TRBV2, the J call TRBJ1-6, with a tentative D call TRBD1 (5 bases). V was clipped by 4 bases and J by 8 bases, with 15 bases between them. Looked up from germline, CDR1 is SNHLY and CDR2 is FYNNEI. The CDR3 contains 15 residues. The CDR3 loop is CASSANQGRDSPLHF. In DNA, the CDR3 is TGTGCCAGCAGTGCCAATCAGGGAAGAGATTCACCCCTCCACTTT.

This clone was found once. The chain couples TRBV24-1 to TRBJ2-1, with 9 bases fitting TRBD1. Germline V CDR1 and CDR2: KGHDR, SFDVKD. Trimming cost V 7 bases and J 5 bases; bases outside gene matches: 23. The CDR3 sequence is 20 residues long. CDR3 protein: CATRGIRDRETGDLHNEQFF. CDR3 DNA: TGTGCCACCAGGGGGATCCGGGACAGGGAAACGGGGGACCTACACAATGAGCAGTTCTTC.

The genes are TRBV19 and TRBJ1-6; D ambiguous. The CDR3 loop spans 16 amino acids. In germline, CDR1 is LNHDA, CDR2 SQIVND (reference sequence). V gave up 2 bases and J gave up 0 bases, with 8 bases separating them. Written as DNA, the CDR3 is TGTGCCAGTAGTATAATGAGGAGCTCCTATAATTCACCCCTCCACTTT. As protein: CASSIMRSSYNSPLHF.

This clone is a singleton in its sample. The chain has TRBV29-1 and TRBJ2-7; D not resolved. Germline V gene lookup returns CDR1 SQVTM and CDR2 ANQGSEA. V lost 7 bases and J 3 bases, leaving 10 bases between the germline ends. The length of the CDR3 is 11 residues. The CDR3 nucleotides are TGCAGCGGGATCAGGAACTACGAGCAGTACTTC. Translating it yields CSGIRNYEQYF.

The J gene is TRBJ2-5, the V gene TRBV7-2; TRBD1 is a possible D gene (6 bases). Germline CDR1 and CDR2: SGHTA and FQGNSA. V lost 6 bases to trimming and J lost 5 bases, with 19 bases between them. The CDR3 spans 15 residues. The DNA of the CDR3 is TGTGCCAGCAGTCGACCGGGACACCGGTCGGAGACCCAGTACTTC. This translates into CASSRPGHRSETQYF.

J is TRBJ1-2 and V is TRBV2, with D possibly matching TRBD1 (5 bases). V was pared by 1 base and J by 3 bases, with 6 bases between. The CDR3 length is 13 residues. Looked up from germline, CDR1 is SNHLY and CDR2 is FYNNEI. For the CDR3, the DNA is TGTGCCAGCAGTGAAGGGGACTACTATGGCTACACCTTC. This encodes CASSEGDYYGYTF. The variable domain in full, completed from reference TRBV2 and TRBJ1-2, reads EPEVTQTPSHQVTQMGQEVILRCVPISNHLYFYWYRQILGQKVEFLVSFYNNEISEKSEIFDDQFSVERPDGSNFTLKIRSTKLEDSAMYFCASSEGDYYGYTFGSGTRLTVV.

This sequence joins TRBV12-3 or TRBV12-4 and TRBJ1-2; D unclear. This CDR3 region has 13 residues. V lost 6 bases to trimming and J lost 4 bases, with 12 bases between them. CDR3 in DNA: TGTGCCAGCAGACAAAATTCCATCTATGGCTACACCTTC. Translating it yields CASRQNSIYGYTF.

The chain links TRBV28 to TRBJ2-5; D remains ambiguous. Per the germline V gene, CDR1 is MDHEN and CDR2 is SYDVKM. Trimming cost V 7 bases and J 0 bases, with 9 bases left between them. The CDR3 runs to 13 residues. As DNA, the CDR3 is TGTGCCAGCACCGTGGGCAACCAAGAGACCCAGTACTTC. The encoded protein is CASTVGNQETQYF.

The chain recombines TRBV9 with TRBJ2-5, with 15 bases identical to TRBD2. Germline V gene sequence: CDR1 SGDLS, CDR2 YYNGEE. The V segment lost 7 bases and the J segment 5 bases; nucleotides outside the gene matches: 6. The CDR3 loop spans 15 amino acids. The CDR3, as DNA: TGTGCCAGCGCCGAAGGACTAGCGGGAGGGGAGACCCAGTACTTC. This sequence encodes CASAEGLAGGETQYF.

The chain uses TRBV9 and TRBJ2-3, with D possibly matching TRBD2 (6 bases). Germline loops: CDR1 SGDLS, CDR2 YYNGEE. V was cut by 6 bases and J by 2 bases, with 13 bases left in between. CDR3 length: 14 amino acids. CDR3 sequence reads: CASNPQGLTDTQYF. The CDR3 DNA follows: TGTGCCAGCAACCCCCAGGGACTCACAGATACGCAGTATTTT.

This clone was seen only once. The rearrangement joins TRBV5-1 to TRBJ2-5, with D tentatively TRBD2 (6 bases). CDR3 length: 14 amino acids. The germline V gene encodes CDR1 SGHRS and CDR2 YFSETQ. V was shortened by 4 bases and J by 5 bases, with 15 bases between the two germline ends. CDR3 protein: CASSPRRAEETQYF. Here the CDR3 DNA reads TGCGCCAGCAGCCCGCGGAGGGCCGAGGAGACCCAGTACTTC.

The rearrangement links TRBV28 to TRBJ2-5; tentatively, D is TRBD1 (5 bases). This CDR3 has 16 amino acids. Germline V gene lookup returns CDR1 MDHEN and CDR2 SYDVKM. The ends were cut back, 7 bases at V and 0 bases at J, with 18 bases in the middle. The CDR3 loop is CASTPVLRGYQETQYF. The DNA of the CDR3 is TGTGCCAGCACCCCAGTCCTAAGGGGCTACCAAGAGACCCAGTACTTC.

The genes are TRBV11-3 and TRBJ2-7; D gene uncertain. V was pared by 6 bases and J by 6 bases, with 12 bases between. The CDR3 totals 12 residues. Germline-derived CDR1 and CDR2 are SGHNT and YENEEA. The CDR3 DNA follows: TGTGCCAGCAGTCCTCAGCCGGGCGAGCAGTACTTC. This encodes CASSPQPGEQYF.

The V and J genes are TRBV6-4 and TRBJ2-1, with 10 bases matching TRBD2. Germline-derived CDR1 and CDR2 are MRHNA and SNTAGT. V lost 2 bases to trimming and J lost 5 bases; unmatched junction nucleotides: 3. This CDR3 comprises 15 residues. For the CDR3, the DNA is TGTGCCAGCAGTGACGCTAGCGGGGGAAACAATGAGCAGTTCTTC. Amino acid sequence: CASSDASGGNNEQFF.

The chain links TRBV29-1 to TRBJ1-3; 8 bases are a match to TRBD1. The CDR3 length is 13 residues. With V trimmed by 4 bases and J by 8 bases, 7 bases remained unmatched. Per germline, CDR1 SQVTM and CDR2 ANQGSEA. The DNA for the CDR3 is TGCAGCGTTGTGGTCCAGGGGGCGGACACCATATATTTT. As protein: CSVVVQGADTIYF.

V usage is TRBV2 and J usage is TRBJ2-2; 8 bases fit TRBD1. The V gene's germline CDR1 is SNHLY and CDR2 FYNNEI. The CDR3 extends over 20 amino acids. V was clipped by 6 bases and J by 7 bases; unmatched bases: 25. DNA for the CDR3: TGTGCCAGCAGCGAACCAGGGGGCCAGCCCGCGGCCATACTAAGCGGGGAGCTGTTTTTT. Translation: CASSEPGGQPAAILSGELFF.

The genes are TRBV2 and TRBJ1-1, with D perhaps matching TRBD1 (5 bases). The CDR3 covers 14 residues. V gave up 8 bases and J gave up 4 bases, with 17 bases separating them. The V gene's germline CDR1 is SNHLY and CDR2 FYNNEI. The CDR3 DNA follows: TGTGCCAGCGGGGCTTTCGGGGGAGTCACTGAAGCTTTCTTT. Its translation is CASGAFGGVTEAFF.

V gene TRBV4-1 combines with J gene TRBJ1-1; D unclear. Per the germline V gene, CDR1 is MGHRA and CDR2 is YSYEKL. Deletions cut 7 bases from V and 7 bases from J, with 22 bases between. This CDR3 is built from 15 residues. The DNA for the CDR3 is TGCGCCAGCAATATGGACGCACTTTCCGTCGGTGAAGCTTTCTTT. Its protein is CASNMDALSVGEAFF.

The chain combines TRBV10-3 with TRBJ1-1; TRBD1 agrees at 8 bases. Losses at the gene ends were 7 bases for V and 1 base for J; bases not matched to a gene: 5. Germline CDR1 is ENHRY and CDR2 is SYGVKD. This CDR3 region has 14 residues. CDR3 sequence reads: CAITDTGGNTEAFF. In nucleotides, the CDR3 is TGTGCCATCACTGATACAGGGGGGAACACTGAAGCTTTCTTT.

The V and J genes are TRBV7-8 and TRBJ1-5, with TRBD1 identical over 8 bases. There are 16 residues in the CDR3. V dropped 1 base and J dropped 7; count of bases not matched to a gene: 9. Germline CDR1 reads SGHVS; CDR2 reads FQNEAQ. CDR3 residues: CASSLVSGGNGQPQHF. Written as DNA, the CDR3 is TGTGCCAGCAGCTTAGTTTCAGGGGGCAACGGACAGCCCCAGCATTTT. Full variable domain (missing parts from reference TRBV7-8 and TRBJ1-5): GAGVSQSPRYKVAKRGQDVALRCDPISGHVSLFWYQQALGQGPEFLTYFQNEAQLDKSGLPSDRFFAERPEGSVSTLKIQRTQQEDSAVYLCASSLVSGGNGQPQHFGDGTRLSIL.